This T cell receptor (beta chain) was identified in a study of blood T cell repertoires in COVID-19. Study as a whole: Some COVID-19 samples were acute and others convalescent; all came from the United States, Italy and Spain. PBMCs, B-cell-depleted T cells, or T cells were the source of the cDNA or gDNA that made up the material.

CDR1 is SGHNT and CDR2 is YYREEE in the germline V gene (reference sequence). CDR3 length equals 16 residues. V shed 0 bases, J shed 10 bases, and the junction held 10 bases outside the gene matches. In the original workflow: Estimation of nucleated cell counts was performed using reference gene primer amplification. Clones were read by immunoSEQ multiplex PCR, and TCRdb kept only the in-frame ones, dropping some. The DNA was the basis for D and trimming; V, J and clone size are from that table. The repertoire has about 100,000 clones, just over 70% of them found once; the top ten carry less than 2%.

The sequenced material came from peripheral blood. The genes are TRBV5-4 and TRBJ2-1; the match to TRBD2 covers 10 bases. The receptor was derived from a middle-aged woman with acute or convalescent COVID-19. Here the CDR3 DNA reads TGTGCCAGCAGCTTGGGCGGCAGCGGGGGGGCCGACGAGCAGTTCTTC. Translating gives CASSLGGSGGADEQFF. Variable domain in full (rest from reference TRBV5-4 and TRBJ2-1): ETGVTQSPTHLIKTRGQQVTLRCSSQSGHNTVSWYQQALGQGPQFIFQYYREEENGRGNFPPRFSGLQFPNYSSELNVNALELDDSALYLCASSLGGSGGADEQFFGPGTRLTVL.